What follows describes a single T cell receptor (beta chain). This record comes from a study of blood T cell repertoires in COVID-19. Study as a whole: The origin of the acute and convalescent COVID-19 samples was the United States, Italy and Spain.

There are 14 residues in the CDR3. The V and J ends lost 2 bases and 4 bases respectively, with 11 bases between them. Germline values: CDR1 MNHEY, CDR2 SVGAGI. Sequencing was performed with immunoSEQ multiplex PCR; in TCRdb, only in-frame clones are kept and a portion is missing. The sample yields about 72,000 clones, around nine tenths seen once. The receptor's source is a human donor in a cohort sampled during active COVID-19. The chain combines TRBV6-5 with TRBJ2-5, with D perhaps matching TRBD1 (7 bases). Sequences were obtained from peripheral blood. Here the CDR3 DNA reads TGTGCCAGCAGTTACCTCCAGGGGGGAGAGACCCAGTACTTC. Protein product: CASSYLQGGETQYF.